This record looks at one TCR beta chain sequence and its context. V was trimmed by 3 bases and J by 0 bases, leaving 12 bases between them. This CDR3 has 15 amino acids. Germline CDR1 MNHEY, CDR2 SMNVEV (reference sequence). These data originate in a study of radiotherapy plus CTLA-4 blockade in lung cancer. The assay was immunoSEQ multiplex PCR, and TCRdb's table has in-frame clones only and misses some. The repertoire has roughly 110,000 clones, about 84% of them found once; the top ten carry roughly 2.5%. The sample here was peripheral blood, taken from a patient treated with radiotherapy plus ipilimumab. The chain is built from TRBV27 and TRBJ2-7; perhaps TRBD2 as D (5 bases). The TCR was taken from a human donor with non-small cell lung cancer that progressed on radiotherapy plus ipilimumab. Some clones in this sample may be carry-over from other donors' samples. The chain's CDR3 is CASSFYHTSSYEQYF. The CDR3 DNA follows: TGTGCCAGCAGTTTCTACCACACTAGCTCCTACGAGCAGTACTTC.